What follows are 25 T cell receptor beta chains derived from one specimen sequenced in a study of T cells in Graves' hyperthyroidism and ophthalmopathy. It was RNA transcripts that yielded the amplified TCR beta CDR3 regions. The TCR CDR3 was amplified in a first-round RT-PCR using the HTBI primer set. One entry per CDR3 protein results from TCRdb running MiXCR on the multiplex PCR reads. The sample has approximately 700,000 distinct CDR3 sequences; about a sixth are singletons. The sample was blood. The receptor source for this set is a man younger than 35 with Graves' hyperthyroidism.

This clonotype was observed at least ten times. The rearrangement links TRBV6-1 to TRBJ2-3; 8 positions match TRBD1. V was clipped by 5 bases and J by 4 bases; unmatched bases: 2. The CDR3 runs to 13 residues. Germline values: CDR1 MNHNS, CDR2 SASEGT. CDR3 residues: CASSSQGADTQYF. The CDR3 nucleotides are TGTGCCAGCAGTTCACAGGGGGCAGATACGCAGTATTTT.

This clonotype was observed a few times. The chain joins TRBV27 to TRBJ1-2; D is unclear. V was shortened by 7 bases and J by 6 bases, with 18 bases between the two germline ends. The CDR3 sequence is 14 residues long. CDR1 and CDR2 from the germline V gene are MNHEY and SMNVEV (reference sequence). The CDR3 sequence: CASTRRGFGDGYTF. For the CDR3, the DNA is TGTGCCAGCACTCGGCGAGGATTCGGGGATGGCTACACCTTC.

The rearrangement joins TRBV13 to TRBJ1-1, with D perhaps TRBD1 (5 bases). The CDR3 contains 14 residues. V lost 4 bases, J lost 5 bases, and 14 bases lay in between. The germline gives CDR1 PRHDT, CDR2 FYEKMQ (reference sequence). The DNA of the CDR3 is TGTGCCAGCAGCTACCCGGGGCGGAGGACTGAAGCTTTCTTT. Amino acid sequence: CASSYPGRRTEAFF.

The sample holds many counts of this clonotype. CDR3 loop: CASSLFSGSDHTQYF. The CDR3 nucleotides read TGTGCCAGCAGTTTATTCTCAGGGAGCGATCATACGCAGTATTTT. The chain links TRBV27 to TRBJ2-3; possibly TRBD1 or TRBD2 for D (5 bases each). There are 15 residues in the CDR3. V was clipped by 1 base and J by 7 bases, with 15 bases between them. CDR1 and CDR2 (germline): MNHEY, SMNVEV (reference sequence).

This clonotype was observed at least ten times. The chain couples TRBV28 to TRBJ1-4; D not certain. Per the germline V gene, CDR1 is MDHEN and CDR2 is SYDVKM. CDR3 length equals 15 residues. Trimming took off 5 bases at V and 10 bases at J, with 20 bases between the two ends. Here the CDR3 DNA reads TGTGCCAGCAGTACTGCCGGGATCCTTGGAGGAAAACTGTTTTTT. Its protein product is CASSTAGILGGKLFF.

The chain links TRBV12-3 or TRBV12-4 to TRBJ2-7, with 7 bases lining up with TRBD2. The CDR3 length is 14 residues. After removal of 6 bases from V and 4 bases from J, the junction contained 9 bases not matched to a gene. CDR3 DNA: TGTGCCAGCAGCTGGGGGGGGAATAGGTACGAGCAGTACTTC. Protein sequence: CASSWGGNRYEQYF.

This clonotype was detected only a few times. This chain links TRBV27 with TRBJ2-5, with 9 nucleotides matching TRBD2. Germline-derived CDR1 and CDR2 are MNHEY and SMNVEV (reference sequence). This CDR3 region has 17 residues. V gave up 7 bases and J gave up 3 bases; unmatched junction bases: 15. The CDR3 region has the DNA TGTGCCAGCAAATCCCAGGGGCCTAGCGGGGACAAAGAGACCCAGTACTTC. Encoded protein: CASKSQGPSGDKETQYF.

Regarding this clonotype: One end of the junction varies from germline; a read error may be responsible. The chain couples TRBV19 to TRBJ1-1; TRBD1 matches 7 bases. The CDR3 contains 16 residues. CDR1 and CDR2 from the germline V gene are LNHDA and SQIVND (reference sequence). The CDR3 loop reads CASSSTLGTVNTEALF. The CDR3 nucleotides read TGTGCCAGTAGTTCGACCCTAGGGACAGTGAACACTGAAGCTCTCTTT. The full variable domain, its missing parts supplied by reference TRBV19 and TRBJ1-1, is DGGITQSPKYLFRKEGQNVTLSCEQNLNHDAMYWYRQDPGQGLRLIYYSQIVNDFQKGDIAEGYSVSREKKESFPLTVTSAQKNPTAFYLCASSSTLGTVNTEALFGQGTRLTVV.

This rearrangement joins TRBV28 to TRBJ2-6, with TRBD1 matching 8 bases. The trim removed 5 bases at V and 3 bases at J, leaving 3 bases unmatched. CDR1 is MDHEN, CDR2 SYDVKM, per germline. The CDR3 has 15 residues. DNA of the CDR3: TGTGCCAGCAGTAACAGGGGGATTGGGGCCAACGTCCTGACTTTC. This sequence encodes CASSNRGIGANVLTF.

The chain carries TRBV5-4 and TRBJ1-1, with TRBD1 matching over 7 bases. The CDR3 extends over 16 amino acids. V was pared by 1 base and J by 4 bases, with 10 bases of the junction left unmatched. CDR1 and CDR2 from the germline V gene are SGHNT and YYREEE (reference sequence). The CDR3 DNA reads TGTGCCAGCAGCTTGAAGGGGGCGGGGGGCGCCACTGAAGCTTTCTTT. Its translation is CASSLKGAGGATEAFF.

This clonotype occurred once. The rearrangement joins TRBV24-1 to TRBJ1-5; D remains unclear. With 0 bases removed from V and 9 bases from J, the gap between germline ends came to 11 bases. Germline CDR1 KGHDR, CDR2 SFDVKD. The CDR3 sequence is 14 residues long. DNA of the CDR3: TGTGCCACCAGTGATTTGTCGCGAGAGTCGCCCCAGCATTTT. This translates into CATSDLSRESPQHF.

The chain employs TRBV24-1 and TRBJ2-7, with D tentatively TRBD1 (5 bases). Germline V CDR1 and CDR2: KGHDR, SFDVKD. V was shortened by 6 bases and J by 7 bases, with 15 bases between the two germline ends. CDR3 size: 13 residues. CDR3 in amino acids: CATSRPGFNEQYF. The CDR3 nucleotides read TGTGCCACCAGTCGCCCAGGGTTCAATGAGCAGTACTTC.

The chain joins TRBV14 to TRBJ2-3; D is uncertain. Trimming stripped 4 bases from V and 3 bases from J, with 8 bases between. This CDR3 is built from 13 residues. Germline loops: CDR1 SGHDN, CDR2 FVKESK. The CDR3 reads CASSLVWTDTQYF. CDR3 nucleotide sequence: TGTGCCAGCAGCCTAGTGTGGACAGATACGCAGTATTTT. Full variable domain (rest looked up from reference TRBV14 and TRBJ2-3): EAGVTQFPSHSVIEKGQTVTLRCDPISGHDNLYWYRRVMGKEIKFLLHFVKESKQDESGMPNNRFLAERTGGTYSTLKVQPAELEDSGVYFCASSLVWTDTQYFGPGTRLTVL.

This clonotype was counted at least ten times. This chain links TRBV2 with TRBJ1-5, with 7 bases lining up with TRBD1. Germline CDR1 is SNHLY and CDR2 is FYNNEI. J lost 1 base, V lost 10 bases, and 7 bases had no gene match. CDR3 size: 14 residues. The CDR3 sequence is CATTGVGSNQPQHF. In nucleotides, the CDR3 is TGTGCCACTACAGGGGTAGGGAGCAATCAGCCCCAGCATTTT.

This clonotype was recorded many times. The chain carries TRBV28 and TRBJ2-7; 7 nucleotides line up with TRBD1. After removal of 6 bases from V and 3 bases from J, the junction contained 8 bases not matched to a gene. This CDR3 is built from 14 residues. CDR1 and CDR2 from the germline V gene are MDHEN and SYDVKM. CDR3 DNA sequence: TGTGCCAGCAGGTCCGGGACAGACTTCTACGAGCAGTACTTC. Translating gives CASRSGTDFYEQYF.

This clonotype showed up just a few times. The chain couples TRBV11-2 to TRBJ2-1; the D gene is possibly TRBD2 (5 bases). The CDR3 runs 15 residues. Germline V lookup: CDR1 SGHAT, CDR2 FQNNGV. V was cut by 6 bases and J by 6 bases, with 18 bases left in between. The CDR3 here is CASRPLAVRGNEQFF. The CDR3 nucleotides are TGTGCCAGCAGGCCTCTCGCGGTTCGGGGCAATGAGCAGTTCTTC.

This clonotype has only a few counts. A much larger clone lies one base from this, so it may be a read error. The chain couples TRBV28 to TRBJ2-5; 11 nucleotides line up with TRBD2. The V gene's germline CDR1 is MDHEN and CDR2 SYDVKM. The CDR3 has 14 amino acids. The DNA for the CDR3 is TGTGCCAATTCACTAGCGGGAGAGGAAGAGACCCGGTACTTC. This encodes CANSLAGEEETRYF. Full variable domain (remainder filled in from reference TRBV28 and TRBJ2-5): DVKVTQSSRYLVKRTGEKVFLECVQDMDHENMFWYRQDPGLGLRLIYFSYDVKMKEKGDIPEGYSVSREKKERFSLILESASTNQTSMYLCANSLAGEEETRYFGPGTRLLVL.

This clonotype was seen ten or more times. The CDR3 bases are TGTGCCAGCGGAATAGCGGGAGCCTTGGGTCATGAGCAGTTCTTC. It translates to CASGIAGALGHEQFF. The chain uses TRBV28 and TRBJ2-1, with 9 bases lining up with TRBD2. The germline V gene encodes CDR1 MDHEN and CDR2 SYDVKM. Trimming at V came to 8 bases and at J to 8 bases, leaving 13 bases not matched to a gene. This CDR3 spans 15 amino acids.

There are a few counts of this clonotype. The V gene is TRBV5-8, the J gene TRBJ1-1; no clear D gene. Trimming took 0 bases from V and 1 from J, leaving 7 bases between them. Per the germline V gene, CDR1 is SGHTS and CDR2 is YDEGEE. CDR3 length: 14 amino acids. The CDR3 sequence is CASSLEAWNTEAFF. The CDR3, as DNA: TGTGCCAGCAGCTTGGAGGCGTGGAACACTGAAGCTTTCTTT.

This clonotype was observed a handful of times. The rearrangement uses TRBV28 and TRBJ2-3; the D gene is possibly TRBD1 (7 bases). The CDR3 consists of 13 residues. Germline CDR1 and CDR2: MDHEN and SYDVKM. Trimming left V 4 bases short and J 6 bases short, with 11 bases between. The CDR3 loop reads CASSSPGGDTQYF. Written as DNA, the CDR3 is TGTGCCAGCAGTTCTCCAGGGGGGGATACGCAGTATTTT.

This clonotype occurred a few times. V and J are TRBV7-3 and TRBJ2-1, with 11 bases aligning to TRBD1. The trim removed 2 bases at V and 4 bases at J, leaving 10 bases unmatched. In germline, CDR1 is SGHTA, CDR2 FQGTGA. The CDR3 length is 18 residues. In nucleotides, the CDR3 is TGTGCCAGCAGCTTACCGGGACAGGGGGGGAGGGTTTACAATGAGCAGTTCTTC. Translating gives CASSLPGQGGRVYNEQFF.

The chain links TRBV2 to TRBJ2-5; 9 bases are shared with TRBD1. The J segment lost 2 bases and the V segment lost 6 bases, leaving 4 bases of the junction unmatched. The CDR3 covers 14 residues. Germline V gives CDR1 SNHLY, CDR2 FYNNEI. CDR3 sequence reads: CASRYRGLQETQYF. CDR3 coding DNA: TGTGCCAGCAGGTACAGGGGGCTACAAGAGACCCAGTACTTC.

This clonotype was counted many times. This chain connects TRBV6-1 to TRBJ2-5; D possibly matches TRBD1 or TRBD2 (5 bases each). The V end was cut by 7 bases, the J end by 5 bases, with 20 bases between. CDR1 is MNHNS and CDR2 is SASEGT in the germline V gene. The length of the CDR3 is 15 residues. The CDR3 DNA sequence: TGTGCCAGCAATCCCAGGGACCCACAGAGGGAGACCCAGTACTTC. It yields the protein CASNPRDPQRETQYF.

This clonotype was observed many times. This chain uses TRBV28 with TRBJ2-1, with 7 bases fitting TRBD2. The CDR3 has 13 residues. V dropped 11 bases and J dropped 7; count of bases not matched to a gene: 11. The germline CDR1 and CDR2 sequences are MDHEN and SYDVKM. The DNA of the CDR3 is TGTGCCCATAGCGGGTGGGGTGCGAATGAGCAGTTCTTC. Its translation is CAHSGWGANEQFF.

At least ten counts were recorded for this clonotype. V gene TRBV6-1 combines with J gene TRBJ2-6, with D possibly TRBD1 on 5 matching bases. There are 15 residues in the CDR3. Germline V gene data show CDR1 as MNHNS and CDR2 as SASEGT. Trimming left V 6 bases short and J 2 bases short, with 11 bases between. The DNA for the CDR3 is TGTGCCAGCAGGCAGGGTCCTGCTGGGGCCAACGTCCTGACTTTC. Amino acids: CASRQGPAGANVLTF.